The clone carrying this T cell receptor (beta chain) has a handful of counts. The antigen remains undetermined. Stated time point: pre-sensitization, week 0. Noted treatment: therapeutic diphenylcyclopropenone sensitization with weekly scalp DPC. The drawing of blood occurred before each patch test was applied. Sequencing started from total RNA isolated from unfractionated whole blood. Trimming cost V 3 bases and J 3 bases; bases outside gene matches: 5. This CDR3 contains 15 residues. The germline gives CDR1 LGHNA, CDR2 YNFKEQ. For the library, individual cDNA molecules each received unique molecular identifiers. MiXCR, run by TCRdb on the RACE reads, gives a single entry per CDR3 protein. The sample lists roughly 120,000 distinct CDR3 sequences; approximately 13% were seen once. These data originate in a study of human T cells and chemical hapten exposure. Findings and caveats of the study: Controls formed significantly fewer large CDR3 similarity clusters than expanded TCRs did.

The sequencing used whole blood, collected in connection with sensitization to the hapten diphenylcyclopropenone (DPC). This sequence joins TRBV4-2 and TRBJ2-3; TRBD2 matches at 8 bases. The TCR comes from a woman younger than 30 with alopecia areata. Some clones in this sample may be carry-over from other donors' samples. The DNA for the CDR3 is TGTGCCAGCAGCCACGGGGGGGCGGGGACAGATACGCAGTATTTT. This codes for CASSHGGAGTDTQYF.